Presented here are 23 T cell receptor beta chains from one specimen sequenced in a study of cytotoxic CD8 clonotypes in ibrutinib-treated CLL. This table comes from immunoSEQ multiplex PCR, and its TCRdb copy is limited to in-frame clones, with some not included. The sample holds some 150,000 clones; roughly 77% are singletons and the top ten take about 29%. The sample consisted of PBMCs, taken after 12 months of ibrutinib treatment. These TCRs come from a human donor with chronic lymphocytic leukemia.

The chain couples TRBV6-1 to TRBJ2-7, with 10 bases fitting TRBD2. The ends lost 2 bases at V and 3 bases at J; junction bases unmatched: 7. The germline CDR1 and CDR2 sequences are MNHNS and SASEGT. CDR3 length equals 16 residues. DNA of the CDR3: TGTGCCAGCAGTGAATATGTGCTAGCGGGGGTCTACGAGCAGTACTTC. Translating gives CASSEYVLAGVYEQYF.

The V call is TRBV28, the J call TRBJ1-1, with 9 bases identical to TRBD1. This CDR3 is built from 16 residues. The V segment lost 5 bases and the J segment 1 base; nucleotides outside the gene matches: 8. Germline V lookup: CDR1 MDHEN, CDR2 SYDVKM. The CDR3 coding sequence is TGTGCCAGCAGTCCGAACAGGGGGCTGTGGAACACTGAAGCTTTCTTT. Translated: CASSPNRGLWNTEAFF.

This chain connects TRBV15 to TRBJ2-3, with D perhaps matching TRBD1 (6 bases). In germline, CDR1 is LNHNV, CDR2 YYDKDF (reference sequence). The V end was cut by 3 bases, the J end by 4 bases, with 14 bases between. This CDR3 is built from 15 residues. The CDR3 is CATSRSRGGADTQYF. DNA of the CDR3: TGTGCCACCAGCAGGAGCAGGGGTGGCGCAGATACGCAGTATTTT.

V gene TRBV14 combines with J gene TRBJ2-3; the D call may be TRBD1 or TRBD2 (6 bases each). The germline V gene encodes CDR1 SGHDN and CDR2 FVKESK. Trimming stripped 7 bases from V and 4 bases from J, with 15 bases between. The CDR3 loop spans 14 amino acids. The CDR3 region is CASNQRGAADTQYF. The CDR3 DNA reads TGTGCCAGCAACCAGAGGGGGGCCGCAGATACGCAGTATTTT.

This chain joins TRBV6-4 and TRBJ1-6; unclear D gene. From germline, CDR1 is MRHNA and CDR2 SNTAGT. Trimming took off 3 bases at V and 6 bases at J, with 9 bases between the two ends. This CDR3 contains 14 residues. For the CDR3, the DNA is TGTGCCAGCAGTGATTTTAGTCGTAATTCACCCCTCCACTTT. It codes for CASSDFSRNSPLHF.

The gene calls are TRBV6-5 and TRBJ1-4; D perhaps matches TRBD1 (6 bases). This CDR3 spans 14 amino acids. Trimming removed 5 bases at V and 5 bases at J, with 12 bases between. The germline V gene encodes CDR1 MNHEY and CDR2 SVGAGI. The CDR3 reads CASSPWTDNEKLFF. The CDR3 nucleotides are TGTGCCAGCAGTCCTTGGACAGACAATGAAAAACTGTTTTTT.

This chain's CDR3 is CASSARGVNEQFF. The CDR3 DNA sequence: TGTGCCAGCAGTGCCAGGGGAGTCAATGAGCAGTTCTTC. This chain links TRBV2 with TRBJ2-1, with D possibly matching TRBD1 (6 bases). Trimming took off 4 bases at V and 6 bases at J, with 10 bases between the two ends. This CDR3 spans 13 amino acids. Per germline, CDR1 SNHLY and CDR2 FYNNEI.

The chain links TRBV7-2 to TRBJ2-5; D tentatively reads TRBD1 or TRBD2 (6 bases each). Germline V gene lookup returns CDR1 SGHTA and CDR2 FQGNSA. V dropped 5 bases and J dropped 2 bases, with 12 bases sitting between them. This CDR3 region has 14 residues. This CDR3 reads CASSLRRGQETQYF. The CDR3 DNA follows: TGTGCCAGCAGCCTAAGGAGGGGGCAAGAGACCCAGTACTTC.

This sequence joins TRBV28 and TRBJ2-7; TRBD1 aligns across 9 bases. Germline CDR1 is MDHEN and CDR2 is SYDVKM. V lost 5 bases, J lost 2 bases, and 10 bases stayed unmatched. The CDR3 has 16 amino acids. CDR3 amino acids: CASSTAGTGKTYEQYF. CDR3 sequence (DNA): TGTGCCAGCAGTACCGCCGGGACAGGGAAAACCTACGAGCAGTACTTC. Full variable domain (missing parts from reference TRBV28 and TRBJ2-7): DVKVTQSSRYLVKRTGEKVFLECVQDMDHENMFWYRQDPGLGLRLIYFSYDVKMKEKGDIPEGYSVSREKKERFSLILESASTNQTSMYLCASSTAGTGKTYEQYFGPGTRLTVT.

The chain joins TRBV7-2 to TRBJ1-1; D call uncertain. Trimming stripped 4 bases from V and 7 bases from J, with 16 bases between. CDR1 is SGHTA and CDR2 is FQGNSA in the germline V gene. The CDR3 loop spans 14 amino acids. The CDR3 protein is CASSSVAGFNEAFF. Here the CDR3 DNA reads TGTGCCAGCAGCTCCGTGGCAGGCTTCAATGAAGCTTTCTTT.

The CDR3 sequence: CASSQDNPEVNEQFF. The CDR3 DNA follows: TGTGCCAGCAGCCAAGACAACCCCGAGGTGAATGAGCAGTTCTTC. V is TRBV14 and J is TRBJ2-1; D call uncertain. Germline-derived CDR1 and CDR2 are SGHDN and FVKESK. The CDR3 sequence is 15 residues long. V was pared by 0 bases and J by 7 bases, with 13 bases between. Full variable domain (missing parts from reference TRBV14 and TRBJ2-1): EAGVTQFPSHSVIEKGQTVTLRCDPISGHDNLYWYRRVMGKEIKFLLHFVKESKQDESGMPNNRFLAERTGGTYSTLKVQPAELEDSGVYFCASSQDNPEVNEQFFGPGTRLTVL.

V is TRBV9 and J is TRBJ1-2; D might be TRBD1 (6 bases). CDR1 SGDLS and CDR2 YYNGEE come from the germline V gene. V lost 0 bases and J 4 bases, leaving 13 bases between the germline ends. This CDR3 spans 15 amino acids. The CDR3 sequence: CASSVEVGGTYGYTF. CDR3 DNA sequence: TGTGCCAGCAGCGTAGAGGTAGGGGGGACCTATGGCTACACCTTC.

This sequence joins TRBV28 and TRBJ1-2; D ambiguous. V lost 3 bases and J lost 7, with 6 bases in between. The germline CDR1 and CDR2 sequences are MDHEN and SYDVKM. The CDR3 consists of 11 residues. CDR3 in DNA: TGTGCCAGCAGTTTCCAAGGTGGCTACACCTTC. Protein product: CASSFQGGYTF.

The V and J genes are TRBV19 and TRBJ1-1, with D possibly being TRBD1 (5 bases). Germline V CDR1 and CDR2: LNHDA, SQIVND (reference sequence). This CDR3 is built from 15 residues. The germline V and J ends were trimmed by 5 bases and 1 base, with 14 bases remaining between them. This CDR3 is CASSRGRTANTEAFF. The CDR3 DNA reads as TGTGCCAGTAGTCGGGGCCGGACCGCGAACACTGAAGCTTTCTTT.

The rearrangement joins TRBV5-1 to TRBJ2-2, with D maybe TRBD1 (6 bases). This CDR3 is 16 amino acids long. Germline V gene lookup returns CDR1 SGHRS and CDR2 YFSETQ. Trimming pared 5 bases from V and 0 bases from J, leaving 14 bases between. In nucleotides, the CDR3 is TGCGCCAGCAGTCCACCGGGACACTCGAACACCGGGGAGCTGTTTTTT. Its protein product is CASSPPGHSNTGELFF.

As to this clone: In the same sample, other DNA sequences code for this CDR3. The J gene is TRBJ2-7, the V gene TRBV7-9; D not resolved. This CDR3 spans 12 amino acids. V was shortened by 4 bases and J by 3 bases, with 7 bases between the two germline ends. Germline CDR1 reads SEHNR; CDR2 reads FQNEAQ (reference sequence). The CDR3 DNA follows: TGTGCCAGCAGCTCTACTGGCTACGAGCAGTACTTC. Translating it yields CASSSTGYEQYF. Full variable domain (rest looked up from reference TRBV7-9 and TRBJ2-7): DTGVSQNPRHKITKRGQNVTFRCDPISEHNRLYWYRQTLGQGPEFLTYFQNEAQLEKSRLLSDRFSAERPKGSFSTLEIQRTEQGDSAMYLCASSSTGYEQYFGPGTRLTVT.

The V call is TRBV2, the J call TRBJ2-3; 13 bases are shared with TRBD2. With 6 bases clipped from V and 6 bases from J, the junction kept 6 bases outside the gene matches. The CDR3 is 15 residues long. The germline gives CDR1 SNHLY, CDR2 FYNNEI. CDR3 nucleotide sequence: TGTGCCAGCAGCGGACTAGCGGGGGCGGGGGATACGCAGTATTTT. This codes for CASSGLAGAGDTQYF.

This chain uses TRBV19 with TRBJ2-1; D might be TRBD2 (5 bases). The germline V gene has CDR1 LNHDA and CDR2 SQIVND (reference sequence). The CDR3 sequence is 15 residues long. V gave up 6 bases and J gave up 5 bases, with 17 bases separating them. As DNA, the CDR3 is TGTGCCAGTAGCCATGTCAGAGCAGCGGACAATGAGCAGTTCTTC. Amino acid sequence: CASSHVRAADNEQFF.

This clone was seen a single time. The V gene is TRBV30, the J gene TRBJ2-2; 9 bases fit TRBD2. This CDR3 has 14 amino acids. Trimming at V came to 4 bases and at J to 4 bases, leaving 4 bases not matched to a gene. Germline lookup yields CDR1 GTSNPN and CDR2 SVGIG (reference sequence). CDR3 sequence: CAWNSGGGTGELFF. CDR3 in DNA: TGTGCCTGGAATAGCGGGGGCGGCACCGGGGAGCTGTTTTTT.

The chain uses TRBV7-8 and TRBJ2-7; 9 nucleotides align to TRBD1. The CDR3 loop spans 15 amino acids. The germline gives CDR1 SGHVS, CDR2 FQNEAQ. V shed 3 bases and J 5 bases; nucleotides not matched to a gene: 8. The CDR3 coding sequence is TGTGCCAGCAGCTTCTCCGGGACAGGGTTCAACGAGCAGTACTTC. This gives the protein CASSFSGTGFNEQYF.

As regards this clone: Given a much more abundant clone one base away, this may be a read error. This chain uses TRBV7-9 with TRBJ2-3; D may be TRBD2 (6 bases). Germline CDR1 SEHNR, CDR2 FQNEAQ (reference sequence). V lost 1 base, J lost 2 bases, and 10 bases lay in between. The CDR3 runs to 15 residues. In DNA, the CDR3 is TGTGCCAGCAGCTTAGAGGGACTCCCCACAGATACGCAGTATTTT. It codes for CASSLEGLPTDTQYF.

J is TRBJ2-4 and V is TRBV4-1, with 8 bases matching TRBD2. CDR1 is MGHRA and CDR2 is YSYEKL in the germline V gene. The CDR3 spans 16 residues. After removal of 0 bases from V and 7 bases from J, the junction contained 8 bases not matched to a gene. The CDR3 coding sequence is TGCGCCAGCAGCCAAGATCACGCGGGAGGCACGAACATTCAGTACTTC. Translating gives CASSQDHAGGTNIQYF.

The chain employs TRBV16 and TRBJ2-3, with a weak D call TRBD2 (5 bases). Germline loops: CDR1 KGHSY, CDR2 FQNENV. V was shortened by 7 bases and J by 0 bases, with 17 bases between the two germline ends. The CDR3 runs 16 residues. CDR3 loop: CASTELATPSTDTQYF. The DNA of the CDR3 is TGTGCCAGCACCGAATTAGCGACTCCGAGCACAGATACGCAGTATTTT.